The 6 T cell receptor beta chains reported below all come from one sample, sequenced in a study of blood T cell repertoires in COVID-19. Produced via immunoSEQ multiplex PCR; TCRdb's table is partial and in-frame only. This table holds under 200,000 clones, around 89% found once. The sequenced sample was peripheral blood. These receptors all come from a man aged 40-49 years with active or convalescent COVID-19.

CDR3 coding DNA: TGTGCCAGCAGTGATCTACCGTTCCAAGAGACCCAGTACTTC. Translated, it gives CASSDLPFQETQYF. The chain uses TRBV6-1 and TRBJ2-5; no clear D gene. This CDR3 contains 14 residues. Trimming took off 3 bases at V and 1 base at J, with 9 bases between the two ends. Germline CDR1 reads MNHNS; CDR2 reads SASEGT.

The CDR3 nucleotides read TGTGCCAGCAGCCCGTGGGGGACAGGGGGCCCCGAGCAGTACTTC. It translates to CASSPWGTGGPEQYF. The chain recombines TRBV7-9 with TRBJ2-7, with 12 bases aligning to TRBD1. The CDR3 covers 15 residues. V shed 5 bases and J 6 bases; nucleotides not matched to a gene: 8. Germline values: CDR1 SEHNR, CDR2 FQNEAQ (reference sequence).

The chain uses TRBV6-6 and TRBJ2-1; the D gene is possibly TRBD2 (6 bases). V was cut by 2 bases and J by 7 bases, with 6 bases left in between. The CDR3 is made up of 12 amino acids. CDR1 and CDR2 (germline): MNHNY, SVGAGI (reference sequence). The CDR3 loop reads CASSYGGNEQFF. DNA of the CDR3: TGTGCCAGCAGTTACGGAGGGAATGAGCAGTTCTTC.

This clone was detected only a few times. The chain joins TRBV9 to TRBJ1-1; 7 nucleotides match TRBD1. The V gene end was trimmed by 4 bases and the J gene end by 7 bases; junction bases not matched to a gene: 10. The CDR3 runs to 14 residues. Germline V gene lookup returns CDR1 SGDLS and CDR2 YYNGEE. The CDR3: CASSPQGGSVEAFF. The DNA for the CDR3 is TGTGCCAGCAGCCCCCAGGGGGGATCGGTTGAAGCTTTCTTT.

This clone has a single count. The rearrangement joins TRBV6-5 to TRBJ1-2, with 8 bases matching TRBD1. This CDR3 is built from 13 residues. Germline lookup yields CDR1 MNHEY and CDR2 SVGAGI. V lost 5 bases and J lost 8; bases outside the gene matches: 7. In nucleotides, the CDR3 is TGTGCCAGCAGTCGACAGGGGATTGCGGGCTACACCTTC. As protein: CASSRQGIAGYTF.

The chain links TRBV7-9 to TRBJ1-2; D uncertain. V was clipped by 7 bases and J by 1 base, with 10 bases between them. From germline, CDR1 is SEHNR and CDR2 FQNEAQ (reference sequence). CDR3 length: 13 amino acids. The CDR3 region has the DNA TGTGCCAGCACCTCCACAGTTAACTATGGCTACACCTTC. This sequence encodes CASTSTVNYGYTF.